This passage covers 16 T cell receptor beta chains from one sample sequenced in a study of cytomegalovirus exposure and HLA in healthy donors. With 60 Vbeta and 13 Jbeta primers, the PCR was carried out. Sequencing used immunoSEQ multiplex PCR; TCRdb keeps in-frame clones, though not all of them. The data show roughly 100,000 clones, with approximately 83% seen just once and roughly 6% held by the top ten. Sequenced material: PBMCs. These receptors were taken from a man aged 18 to 35 in good health and CMV-seronegative.

This clone was seen a single time. The chain has TRBV5-8 and TRBJ2-3; D uncertain. Trimming removed 4 bases at V and 5 bases at J, with 11 bases between. CDR3 size: 13 residues. Per germline, CDR1 SGHTS and CDR2 YDEGEE. CDR3 region: CASSRTSRDTQYF. DNA for the CDR3: TGTGCCAGCAGCCGAACTTCGAGAGATACGCAGTATTTT.

The chain combines TRBV7-2 with TRBJ1-3, with D possibly being TRBD1 (5 bases). This CDR3 has 14 residues. Germline V gene sequence: CDR1 SGHTA, CDR2 FQGNSA. The V end was cut by 3 bases, the J end by 8 bases, with 14 bases between. For the CDR3, the DNA is TGTGCCAGCAGCTTCCAGGGTTCCCGAGACACCATATATTTT. Its translation: CASSFQGSRDTIYF.

This rearrangement joins TRBV4-3 to TRBJ1-6; 9 bases map to TRBD1. V shed 1 base and J 9 bases; nucleotides not matched to a gene: 4. The CDR3 has 15 residues. The germline CDR1 and CDR2 sequences are LGHNA and YSLEER. The CDR3 here is CASSQGQGELSPLHF. CDR3 coding DNA: TGCGCCAGCAGCCAAGGACAGGGGGAACTTTCACCCCTCCACTTT.

The V and J genes are TRBV9 and TRBJ2-7, with 8 bases that match TRBD2. Germline loops: CDR1 SGDLS, CDR2 YYNGEE. The CDR3 has 17 amino acids. The V segment lost 0 bases and the J segment 2 bases; nucleotides outside the gene matches: 10. The DNA for the CDR3 is TGTGCCAGCAGCGTAGGGGGAGCGGGAGAGCCCCCCTACGAGCAGTACTTC. Its translation: CASSVGGAGEPPYEQYF. Full variable domain (remainder filled in from reference TRBV9 and TRBJ2-7): DSGVTQTPKHLITATGQRVTLRCSPRSGDLSVYWYQQSLDQGLQFLIQYYNGEERAKGNILERFSAQQFPDLHSELNLSSLELGDSALYFCASSVGGAGEPPYEQYFGPGTRLTVT.

This chain uses TRBV5-8 with TRBJ1-1, with a weak D call TRBD1 (6 bases). V shed 5 bases and J shed 1 base, with 15 bases lying between them. The germline gives CDR1 SGHTS, CDR2 YDEGEE. The length of the CDR3 is 15 residues. The DNA for the CDR3 is TGTGCCAGCAGTTTCGGACAGCTAACGAACACTGAAGCTTTCTTT. This gives the protein CASSFGQLTNTEAFF.

Only one count was recorded for this clone. This chain connects TRBV5-1 to TRBJ2-2; 11 bases match TRBD2. With 3 bases clipped from V and 7 bases from J, the junction kept 11 bases outside the gene matches. Germline-derived CDR1 and CDR2 are SGHRS and YFSETQ. This CDR3 has 17 amino acids. CDR3 nucleotide sequence: TGCGCCAGCAGCTCCGAGGTGCTAGCGGGAGGTAGCGGGGAGCTGTTTTTT. Its translation: CASSSEVLAGGSGELFF.

This clone was seen more than once but under ten times. CDR3 residues: CASSWGQDEQYF. The CDR3 DNA reads TGTGCCAGCAGTTGGGGACAGGACGAGCAGTACTTC. The rearrangement links TRBV5-6 to TRBJ2-7, with 8 bases identical to TRBD1. Losses at the gene ends were 5 bases for V and 5 bases for J; bases not matched to a gene: 3. CDR1 is SGHDT and CDR2 is YYEEEE in the germline V gene. CDR3 length equals 12 residues.

This clone was picked up a small number of times. This sequence joins TRBV5-6 and TRBJ1-4; 7 bases are a match to TRBD1. The CDR3 is 13 amino acids. In germline, CDR1 is SGHDT, CDR2 YYEEEE. The trim removed 4 bases at V and 8 bases at J, leaving 5 bases unmatched. This CDR3 is CASSPWTGEKLFF. DNA for the CDR3: TGTGCCAGCAGCCCTTGGACAGGAGAAAAACTGTTTTTT.

The chain has TRBV18 and TRBJ2-7, with 11 positions matching TRBD2. Per the germline V gene, CDR1 is KGHSH and CDR2 is LQKENI. CDR3 length: 15 amino acids. Trimming cost V 3 bases and J 4 bases; bases outside gene matches: 5. The CDR3 reads CASSPPGLAAYEQYF. CDR3 DNA: TGTGCCAGCTCACCCCCGGGACTAGCGGCATACGAGCAGTACTTC. The whole variable domain, remainder taken from reference TRBV18 and TRBJ2-7, is NAGVMQNPRHLVRRRGQEARLRCSPMKGHSHVYWYRQLPEEGLKFMVYLQKENIIDESGMPKERFSAEFPKEGPSILRIQQVVRGDSAAYFCASSPPGLAAYEQYFGPGTRLTVT.

This chain uses TRBV12-5 with TRBJ1-2; 11 bases fit TRBD1. Germline V gives CDR1 LGHNT, CDR2 FRNRAP. The CDR3 extends over 14 amino acids. V lost 6 bases, J lost 6 bases, and 6 bases stayed unmatched. The CDR3 spells CASGGQGENDGYTF. CDR3 coding DNA: TGTGCTAGTGGGGGACAGGGGGAAAATGATGGCTACACCTTC.

The chain employs TRBV5-6 and TRBJ2-5; 10 nucleotides match TRBD1. The closer fit of TRBJ2-7 to the DNA end suggests the J call may be wrong. The CDR3 runs to 13 residues. Germline V gene sequence: CDR1 SGHDT, CDR2 YYEEEE. DNA of the CDR3: TGTGCGACCGGACAGGGGGGGACCTACGAGCAGTACTTC. This sequence encodes CATGQGGTYEQYF.

CDR3 protein: CASSESTGGFYYEQYF. CDR3 nucleotides: TGTGCCAGCAGTGAGTCGACAGGGGGTTTTTACTACGAGCAGTACTTC. This chain connects TRBV6-1 to TRBJ2-7; 9 bases are a match to TRBD1. The CDR3 length is 16 residues. The ends lost 3 bases at V and 3 bases at J; junction bases unmatched: 9. Germline lookup yields CDR1 MNHNS and CDR2 SASEGT.

The J gene is TRBJ2-7, the V gene TRBV5-5, with D possibly TRBD2 on 6 matching bases. The CDR3 is 15 amino acids. The V gene lost 4 bases and the J gene lost 2 bases, with 16 bases spanning the gap. The germline V gene has CDR1 SGHKS and CDR2 YYEKEE (reference sequence). CDR3 nucleotides: TGTGCCAGCAGCAGCGGGCAGGCGTTGACCTACGAGCAGTACTTC. Amino acid sequence: CASSSGQALTYEQYF.

Notes on this clone: This CDR3 is also generated by other DNA sequences in the sample. The V and J genes are TRBV5-6 and TRBJ2-5, with TRBD2 matching 11 bases. CDR1 SGHDT and CDR2 YYEEEE come from the germline V gene. Losses at the gene ends were 3 bases for V and 5 bases for J; bases not matched to a gene: 6. The CDR3 length is 15 residues. CDR3 in DNA: TGTGCCAGCAGCTCACTAGCGGGAGTTGACGAGACCCAGTACTTC. Translated: CASSSLAGVDETQYF. Supplemented by reference TRBV5-6 and TRBJ2-5, the full variable domain reads DAGVTQSPTHLIKTRGQQVTLRCSPKSGHDTVSWYQQALGQGPQFIFQYYEEEERQRGNFPDRFSGHQFPNYSSELNVNALLLGDSALYLCASSSLAGVDETQYFGPGTRLLVL.

This chain joins TRBV19 and TRBJ1-5, with 7 bases aligning to TRBD1. The CDR3 runs 15 residues. The V segment lost 6 bases and the J segment 6 bases; nucleotides outside the gene matches: 11. Germline values: CDR1 LNHDA, CDR2 SQIVND (reference sequence). The CDR3 spells CASRPQQGQSQPQHF. CDR3 in DNA: TGTGCCAGTAGGCCTCAACAGGGACAGAGTCAGCCCCAGCATTTT. Full variable domain (rest looked up from reference TRBV19 and TRBJ1-5): DGGITQSPKYLFRKEGQNVTLSCEQNLNHDAMYWYRQDPGQGLRLIYYSQIVNDFQKGDIAEGYSVSREKKESFPLTVTSAQKNPTAFYLCASRPQQGQSQPQHFGDGTRLSIL.

This chain joins TRBV15 and TRBJ1-1, with D tentatively TRBD1 (6 bases). Trimming removed 3 bases from V and 0 bases from J, with 11 bases in between. The CDR3 has 15 amino acids. Germline CDR1 is LNHNV and CDR2 is YYDKDF (reference sequence). DNA of the CDR3: TGTGCCACCAGCAGCCTACAGGGCTTGAACACTGAAGCTTTCTTT. Translating gives CATSSLQGLNTEAFF.